Listed below are T cell receptor beta chains from one sample, sequenced in a study of T-cell reconstitution after alpha-beta-depleted transplantation in children. MiXCR, run by TCRdb on the PCR reads, gives a single entry per CDR3 protein. The sample has over 400,000 distinct CDR3 sequences, approximately 13% seen once; the top ten hold 4.5% to 6%. Here the sequenced sample was PBMCs from the stem cell graft donor, taken from the stem cell graft. The receptors originated from a human donor who donated a stem cell graft to a child with combined immunodeficiency. CDR3s include the opening cysteine and the closing phenylalanine or tryptophan. A D gene is named only where the DNA matches it firmly. The size entry is marked missing in some rows and otherwise reads once, few, many or a size class.

TRBV4-2	-	TRBJ2-7	few	TGTGCCAGCAGCCAAGATCCTGGGACGGGGACGTCGGAGCAGTACTTC	CASSQDPGTGTSEQYF
TRBV12-3/TRBV12-4	-	TRBJ2-7	many	TGTGCCAGCAGTTTAAACACCTTCTACGAGCAGTACTTC	CASSLNTFYEQYF
TRBV29-1	TRBD2	TRBJ2-7	many	TGCAGCGTTGGAGGTAGCGGGAGAATCTACGAGCAGTACTTC	CSVGGSGRIYEQYF
TRBV7-3	TRBD2	TRBJ2-1	many	TGTGCCAGCAGCTTATCGGGTCCTAGCGGGGGCTACAATGAGCAGTTCTTC	CASSLSGPSGGYNEQFF
TRBV20-1	-	TRBJ2-7	-	TGCAGTGCTAGACCTGCCGGGACCCTCAACTACGAGCAGTACTTC	CSARPAGTLNYEQYF
TRBV20-1	-	TRBJ2-1	few	TGCAGTGCTAGAGCAGGGGGAGGGCTTGAGCAGTTCTTC	CSARAGGGLEQFF
TRBV10-3	-	TRBJ2-3	-	TGTGCCATGGGGGAACTCAGCACAGATACGCAGTATTTT	CAMGELSTDTQYF
TRBV12-3/TRBV12-4	TRBD1	TRBJ1-1	few	TGTGCCAGCAGTCCAGGGGGCCTAGGTGAAGCTTTCTTT	CASSPGGLGEAFF
TRBV5-1	-	TRBJ2-5	few	TGCGCCAGCAGCACTGGACGGTCGCGGACCCAGTACTTC	CASSTGRSRTQYF
TRBV27	-	TRBJ2-7	-	TGTGCCAGCAGTTTCTCGCAGTACTACGAGCAGTACTTC	CASSFSQYYEQYF
TRBV5-1	TRBD1	TRBJ1-2	few	TGCGCCAGCAGCTTCGGACAGGGCGGGGGCTACACCTTC	CASSFGQGGGYTF
TRBV6-1	-	TRBJ1-1	few	TGTGCCAGCATCGACCTAGAGGGGGTGGTGAACACTGAAGCTTTCTTT	CASIDLEGVVNTEAFF
TRBV3-1	TRBD2	TRBJ2-7	many	TGTGCCAGCAGCCCCTGGACTAGCGGGAATTACTACGAGCAGTACTTC	CASSPWTSGNYYEQYF
TRBV5-1	-	TRBJ2-1	few	TGCGCCAGCAGCAACCAGGGCGGGCATGAGCAGTTCTTC	CASSNQGGHEQFF
TRBV18	-	TRBJ2-7	few	TGTGCCAGCTCACCACGGGCCTCCTCCTACGAGCAGTACTTC	CASSPRASSYEQYF
TRBV30	TRBD2	TRBJ2-3	-	TGTGCCTGGAGTGTAGCAAGCGGGGGCTACGGAGATACGCAGTATTTT	CAWSVASGGYGDTQYF
TRBV7-2	-	TRBJ2-3	-	TGTGCCAGCAGCTTGACTACCCAAGATACGCAGTATTTT	CASSLTTQDTQYF
TRBV5-1	-	TRBJ1-2	many	TGCGCCAGCAACCTAGGGGCAAAAGCAAATGGCTACACCTTC	CASNLGAKANGYTF